A single T cell receptor beta chain is shown here with its context. Using a J-beta primer mix together with a sample-barcoded 5' primer, a second PCR was run for about 7 to 12 cycles. TCRdb re-called the 5' RACE reads through MiXCR, storing one row per CDR3 protein. Among about 1.6 million distinct CDR3 sequences, almost 35% were seen once, and the ten largest hold roughly 12%. The source of the sample is a study of blood T cells in healthy people across ages. Trimming pared 10 bases from V and 6 bases from J, leaving 16 bases between. CDR1 and CDR2 from the germline V gene are ENHRY and SYGVKD. There are 12 residues in the CDR3.

The sample was blood. V is TRBV10-3 and J is TRBJ2-7; D might be TRBD1 (5 bases). The sequence derives from a woman aged 30 to 39 in good health. This CDR3 is CATDSTSGEQYF. The CDR3 DNA is TGTGCCACTGACAGTACCTCCGGCGAGCAGTACTTC.